The clone carrying this T cell receptor (beta chain) was recorded a few times. Sequencing used immunoSEQ multiplex PCR; TCRdb keeps in-frame clones, though not all of them. The data hold around 140,000 clones, with about 76% observed a single time. The data were obtained in a study of blood T cell repertoires in COVID-19. The CDR3 is 14 amino acids. The germline V gene has CDR1 SGHAT and CDR2 FQNNGV. J was trimmed by 1 base and V by 4 bases; bases with no gene match: 0. The V gene is TRBV11-2, the J gene TRBJ2-2, with 7 bases identical to TRBD2. The receptor was derived from a woman aged 60-70 years with active or convalescent COVID-19. Sequenced sample: peripheral blood. The CDR3 DNA is TGTGCCAGCAGCTGGGGGGGGAACACCGGGGAGCTGTTTTTT. Protein sequence: CASSWGGNTGELFF.